This T cell receptor beta chain was recorded in a study of response to subunit inactivated influenza vaccine. V was shortened by 4 bases and J by 5 bases, with 16 bases between the two germline ends. This CDR3 has 15 residues. Per germline, CDR1 MNHEY and CDR2 SVGEGT. Overall study results and limits: Each seasonal flu vaccination may recruit only limited new T cells, authors suggested.

This clonotype has more than one count but fewer than ten. Its matching antigen is unknown. Each CDR3 protein gets one entry after TCRdb re-called the RT-PCR reads with MiXCR. The data hold roughly 630,000 distinct CDR3 sequences, with 13% to 15% observed a single time. Sample: PBMCs from blood, taken 14 days before vaccination. The chain couples TRBV6-2 or TRBV6-3 to TRBJ2-3; tentatively, D is TRBD2 (7 bases). The sequence was obtained from a man in his forties or fifties who received an inactivated influenza vaccine. CDR3 loop: CASSLFNREGDTQYF. The CDR3 DNA is TGTGCCAGCAGTTTATTTAACAGGGAGGGAGATACGCAGTATTTT.